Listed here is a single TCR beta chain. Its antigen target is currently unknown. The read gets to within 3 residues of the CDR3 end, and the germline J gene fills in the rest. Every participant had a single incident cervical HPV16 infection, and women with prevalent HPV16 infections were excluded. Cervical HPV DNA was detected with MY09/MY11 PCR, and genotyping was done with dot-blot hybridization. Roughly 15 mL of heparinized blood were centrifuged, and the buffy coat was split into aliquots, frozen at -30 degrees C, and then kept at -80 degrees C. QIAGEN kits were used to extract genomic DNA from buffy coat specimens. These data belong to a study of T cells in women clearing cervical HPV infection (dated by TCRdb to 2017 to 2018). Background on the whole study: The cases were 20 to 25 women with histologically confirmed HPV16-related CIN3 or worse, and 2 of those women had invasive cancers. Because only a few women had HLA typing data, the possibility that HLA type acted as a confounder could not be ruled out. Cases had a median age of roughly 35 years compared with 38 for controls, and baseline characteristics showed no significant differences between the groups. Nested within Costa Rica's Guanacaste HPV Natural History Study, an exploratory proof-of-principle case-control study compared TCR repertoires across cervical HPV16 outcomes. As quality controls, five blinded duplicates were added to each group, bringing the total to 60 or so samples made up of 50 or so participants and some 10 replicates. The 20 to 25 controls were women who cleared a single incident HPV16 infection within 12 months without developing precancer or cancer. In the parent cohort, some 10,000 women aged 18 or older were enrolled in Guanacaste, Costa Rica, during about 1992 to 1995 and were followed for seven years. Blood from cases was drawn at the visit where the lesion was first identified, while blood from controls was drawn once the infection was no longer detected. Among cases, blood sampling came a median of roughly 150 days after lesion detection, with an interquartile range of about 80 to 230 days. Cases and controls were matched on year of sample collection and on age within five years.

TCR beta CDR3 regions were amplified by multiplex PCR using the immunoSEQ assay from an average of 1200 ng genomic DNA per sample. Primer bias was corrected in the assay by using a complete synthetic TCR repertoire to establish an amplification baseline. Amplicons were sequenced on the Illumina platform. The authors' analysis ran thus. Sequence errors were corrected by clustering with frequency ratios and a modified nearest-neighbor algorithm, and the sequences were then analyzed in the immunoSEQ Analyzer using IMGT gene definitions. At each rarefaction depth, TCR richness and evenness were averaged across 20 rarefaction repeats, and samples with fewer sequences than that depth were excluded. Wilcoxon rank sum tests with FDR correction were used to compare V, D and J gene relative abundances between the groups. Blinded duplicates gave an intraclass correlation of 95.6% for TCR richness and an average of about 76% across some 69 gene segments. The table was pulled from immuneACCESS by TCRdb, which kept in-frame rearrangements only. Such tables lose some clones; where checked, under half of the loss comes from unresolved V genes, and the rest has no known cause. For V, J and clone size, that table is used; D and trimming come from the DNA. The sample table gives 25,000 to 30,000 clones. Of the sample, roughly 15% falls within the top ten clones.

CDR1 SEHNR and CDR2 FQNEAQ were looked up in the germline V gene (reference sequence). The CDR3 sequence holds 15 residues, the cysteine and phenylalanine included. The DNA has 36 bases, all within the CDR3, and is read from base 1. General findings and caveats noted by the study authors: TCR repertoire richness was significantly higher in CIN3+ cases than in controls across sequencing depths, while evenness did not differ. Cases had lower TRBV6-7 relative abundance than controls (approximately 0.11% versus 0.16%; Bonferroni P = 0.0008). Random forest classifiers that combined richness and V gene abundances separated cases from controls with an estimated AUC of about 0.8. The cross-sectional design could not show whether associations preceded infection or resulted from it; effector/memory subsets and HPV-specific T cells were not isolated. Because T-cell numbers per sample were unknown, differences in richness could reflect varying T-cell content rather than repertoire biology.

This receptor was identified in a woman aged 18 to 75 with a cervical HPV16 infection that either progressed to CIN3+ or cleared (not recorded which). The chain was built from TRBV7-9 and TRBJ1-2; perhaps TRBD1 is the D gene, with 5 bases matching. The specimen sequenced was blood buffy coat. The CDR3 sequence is CASSWRAGGSYDYTF. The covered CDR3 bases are TGTGCCAGCAGCTGGCGAGCGGGGGGGTCCTACGAC.